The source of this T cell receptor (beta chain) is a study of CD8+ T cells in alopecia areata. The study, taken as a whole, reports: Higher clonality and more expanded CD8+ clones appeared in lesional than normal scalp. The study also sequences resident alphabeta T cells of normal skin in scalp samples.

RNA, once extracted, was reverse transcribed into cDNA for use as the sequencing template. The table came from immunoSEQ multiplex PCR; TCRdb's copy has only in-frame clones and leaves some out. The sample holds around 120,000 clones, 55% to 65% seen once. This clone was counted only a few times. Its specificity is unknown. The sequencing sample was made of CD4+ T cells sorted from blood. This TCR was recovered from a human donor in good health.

CDR3 residues: CASSRQGSPNSPLHF. CDR3 in DNA: TGTGCCAGCAGTAGACAGGGTTCGCCTAATTCACCCCTCCACTTT. The J gene is TRBJ1-6, the V gene TRBV6-5; 7 positions agree with TRBD1. Germline trimming cut 5 bases from V and 6 bases from J; bases unmatched to any gene: 7. This CDR3 comprises 15 residues. The germline V gene has CDR1 MNHEY and CDR2 SVGAGI.